This TCR beta chain appears in the sequencing data of a study of shared clonotypes between healthy human individuals. CD45RO-negative CD8 cells positively selected for CCR7 made up the naive population, which excluded terminally differentiated effector memory CD45RA+ cells. Broader study findings: Generation probabilities of non-shared clonotypes were lower (relative to those shared by all four donors).

A word on this clone: Its target is unknown. The sample contains more than one DNA sequence encoding this CDR3.

Clones were read by immunoSEQ multiplex PCR, and TCRdb kept only the in-frame ones, dropping some. Counted here are about 610,000 clones, 95% to 97% occurring once; the ten biggest clones make up roughly 0.12%. From germline, CDR1 is LNHDA and CDR2 SQIVND (reference sequence). The CDR3 has 15 amino acids. The junction had 4 bases not matched to a gene; V was cut back by 2 bases and J by 7 bases. This chain joins TRBV19 and TRBJ2-1; TRBD2 agrees at 11 bases. This TCR derives from a woman in her twenties or thirties in good health. Sequenced material: naive CD8+ T cells sorted from blood. The CDR3 is CASSILAGGGNEQFF. The DNA for the CDR3 is TGTGCCAGTAGTATATTAGCGGGAGGGGGGAATGAGCAGTTCTTC.